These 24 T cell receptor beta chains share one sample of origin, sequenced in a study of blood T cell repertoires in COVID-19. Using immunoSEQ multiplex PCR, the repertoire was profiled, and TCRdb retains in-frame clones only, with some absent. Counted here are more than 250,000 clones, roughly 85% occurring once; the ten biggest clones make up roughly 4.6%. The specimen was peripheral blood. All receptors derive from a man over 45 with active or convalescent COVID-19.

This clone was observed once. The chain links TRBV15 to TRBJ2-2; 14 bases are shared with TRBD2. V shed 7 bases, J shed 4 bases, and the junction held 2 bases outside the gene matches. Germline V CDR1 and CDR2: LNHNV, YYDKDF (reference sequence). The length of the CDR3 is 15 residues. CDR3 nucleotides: TGTGCCACCACCGGACTAGCGGGAGGCACCGGGGAGCTGTTTTTT. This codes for CATTGLAGGTGELFF.

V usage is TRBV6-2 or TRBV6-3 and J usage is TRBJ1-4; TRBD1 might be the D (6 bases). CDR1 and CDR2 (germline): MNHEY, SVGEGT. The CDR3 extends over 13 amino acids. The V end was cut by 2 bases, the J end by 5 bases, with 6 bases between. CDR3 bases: TGTGCCAGCAGTTACAGGGGGAATGAAAAACTGTTTTTT. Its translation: CASSYRGNEKLFF.

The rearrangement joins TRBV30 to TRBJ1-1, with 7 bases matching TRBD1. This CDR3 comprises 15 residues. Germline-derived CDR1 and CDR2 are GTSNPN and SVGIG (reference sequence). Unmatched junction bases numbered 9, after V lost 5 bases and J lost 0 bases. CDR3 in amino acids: CAWSPGQPVNTEAFF. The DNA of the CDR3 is TGTGCCTGGTCGCCGGGACAGCCCGTGAACACTGAAGCTTTCTTT.

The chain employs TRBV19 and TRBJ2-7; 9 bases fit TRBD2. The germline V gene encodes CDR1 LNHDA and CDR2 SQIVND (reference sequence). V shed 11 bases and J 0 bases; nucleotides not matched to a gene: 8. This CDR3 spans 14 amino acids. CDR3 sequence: CASAGGPSSYEQYF. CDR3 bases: TGTGCCTCAGCGGGGGGCCCTAGCTCCTACGAGCAGTACTTC. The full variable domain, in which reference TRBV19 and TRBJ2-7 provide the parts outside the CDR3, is DGGITQSPKYLFRKEGQNVTLSCEQNLNHDAMYWYRQDPGQGLRLIYYSQIVNDFQKGDIAEGYSVSREKKESFPLTVTSAQKNPTAFYLCASAGGPSSYEQYFGPGTRLTVT.

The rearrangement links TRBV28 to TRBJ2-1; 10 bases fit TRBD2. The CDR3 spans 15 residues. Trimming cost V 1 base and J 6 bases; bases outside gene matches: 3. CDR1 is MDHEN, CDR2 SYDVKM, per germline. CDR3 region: CASSLSSGRGNEQFF. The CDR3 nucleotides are TGTGCCAGCAGTTTATCTAGCGGGAGAGGCAATGAGCAGTTCTTC.

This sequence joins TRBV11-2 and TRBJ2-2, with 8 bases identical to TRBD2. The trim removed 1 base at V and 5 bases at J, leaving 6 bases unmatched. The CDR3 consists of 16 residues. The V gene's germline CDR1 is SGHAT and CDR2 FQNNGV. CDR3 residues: CASSLGASGPTGELFF. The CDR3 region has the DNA TGTGCCAGCAGCTTAGGGGCTAGCGGGCCAACCGGGGAGCTGTTTTTT.

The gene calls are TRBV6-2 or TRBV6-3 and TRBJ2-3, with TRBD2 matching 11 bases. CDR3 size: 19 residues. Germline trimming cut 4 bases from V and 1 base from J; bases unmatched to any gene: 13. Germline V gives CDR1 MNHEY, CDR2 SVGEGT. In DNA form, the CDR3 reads TGTGCCAGCAGTTCGGCGACTAGCGGGGCCCCTTGGGGCACAGATACGCAGTATTTT. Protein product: CASSSATSGAPWGTDTQYF.

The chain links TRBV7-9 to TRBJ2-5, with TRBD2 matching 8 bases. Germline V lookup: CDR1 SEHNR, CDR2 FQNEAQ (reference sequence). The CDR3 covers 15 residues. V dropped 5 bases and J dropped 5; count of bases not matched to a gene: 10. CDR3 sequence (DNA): TGTGCCAGCAGCCCTACTAGCGGTTACCGGGAGACCCAGTACTTC. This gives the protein CASSPTSGYRETQYF.

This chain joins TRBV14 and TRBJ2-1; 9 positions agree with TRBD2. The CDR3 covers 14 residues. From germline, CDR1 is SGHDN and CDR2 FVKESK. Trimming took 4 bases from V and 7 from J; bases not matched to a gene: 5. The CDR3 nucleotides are TGTGCCAGCAGCCTAAGCGGGAGGAGAAATGAGCAGTTCTTC. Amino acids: CASSLSGRRNEQFF.

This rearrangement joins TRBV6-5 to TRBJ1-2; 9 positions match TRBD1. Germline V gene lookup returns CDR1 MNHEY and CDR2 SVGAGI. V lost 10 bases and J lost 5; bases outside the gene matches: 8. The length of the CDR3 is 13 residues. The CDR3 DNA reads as TGTGCCATCTCCCCGGGACAGGGTTATGGCTACACCTTC. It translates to CAISPGQGYGYTF.

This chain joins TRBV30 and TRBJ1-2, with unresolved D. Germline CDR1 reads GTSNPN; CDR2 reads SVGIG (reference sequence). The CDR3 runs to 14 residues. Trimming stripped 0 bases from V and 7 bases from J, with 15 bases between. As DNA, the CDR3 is TGTGCCTGGAGTGTAACCCCAGGAGGAGGTGGCTACACCTTC. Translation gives CAWSVTPGGGGYTF.

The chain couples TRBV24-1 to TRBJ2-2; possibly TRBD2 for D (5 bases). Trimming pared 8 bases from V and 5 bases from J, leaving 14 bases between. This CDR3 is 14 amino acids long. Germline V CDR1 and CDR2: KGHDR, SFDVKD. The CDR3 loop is CATIRFRDTGELFF. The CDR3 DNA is TGTGCCACCATTCGCTTCCGGGATACCGGGGAGCTGTTTTTT.

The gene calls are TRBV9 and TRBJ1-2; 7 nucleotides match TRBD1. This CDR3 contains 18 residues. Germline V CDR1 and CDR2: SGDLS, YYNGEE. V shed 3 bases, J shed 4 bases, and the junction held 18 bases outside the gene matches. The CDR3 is CASSAGTVGRSQVYGYTF. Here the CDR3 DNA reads TGTGCCAGCAGCGCCGGGACAGTTGGTCGCTCGCAAGTCTATGGCTACACCTTC.

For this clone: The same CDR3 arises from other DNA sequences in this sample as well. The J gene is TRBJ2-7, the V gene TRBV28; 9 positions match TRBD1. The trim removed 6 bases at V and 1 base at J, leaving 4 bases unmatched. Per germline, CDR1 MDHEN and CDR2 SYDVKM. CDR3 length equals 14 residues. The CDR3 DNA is TGTGCCAGCAGGACGACAGGGGGGTCCTACGAGCAGTACTTC. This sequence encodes CASRTTGGSYEQYF.

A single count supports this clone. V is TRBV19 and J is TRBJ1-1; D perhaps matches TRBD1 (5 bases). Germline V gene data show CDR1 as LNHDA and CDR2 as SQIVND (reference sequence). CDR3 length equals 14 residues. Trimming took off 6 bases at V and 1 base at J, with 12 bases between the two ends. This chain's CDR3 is CASSKTVPNTEAFF. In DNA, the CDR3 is TGTGCCAGTAGCAAGACAGTTCCGAACACTGAAGCTTTCTTT.

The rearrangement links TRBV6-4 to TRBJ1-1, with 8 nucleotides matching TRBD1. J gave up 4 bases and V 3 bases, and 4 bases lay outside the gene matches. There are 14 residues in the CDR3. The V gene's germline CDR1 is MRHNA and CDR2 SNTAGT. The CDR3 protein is CASSEQGESTEAFF. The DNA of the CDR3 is TGTGCCAGCAGTGAACAGGGGGAGAGCACTGAAGCTTTCTTT.

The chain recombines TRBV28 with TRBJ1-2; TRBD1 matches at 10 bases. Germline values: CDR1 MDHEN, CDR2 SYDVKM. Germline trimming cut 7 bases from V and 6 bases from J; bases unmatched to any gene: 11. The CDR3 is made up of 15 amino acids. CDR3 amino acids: CASKFIGTGVNGYTF. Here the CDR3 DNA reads TGTGCCAGCAAGTTTATCGGGACAGGGGTGAATGGCTACACCTTC.

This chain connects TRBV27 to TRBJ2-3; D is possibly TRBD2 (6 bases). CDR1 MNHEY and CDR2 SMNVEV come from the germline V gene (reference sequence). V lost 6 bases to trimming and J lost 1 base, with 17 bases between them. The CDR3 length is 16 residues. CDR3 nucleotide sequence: TGTGCCAGCAGCTTAGGTTGGGGAGGACGCACAGATACGCAGTATTTT. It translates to CASSLGWGGRTDTQYF.

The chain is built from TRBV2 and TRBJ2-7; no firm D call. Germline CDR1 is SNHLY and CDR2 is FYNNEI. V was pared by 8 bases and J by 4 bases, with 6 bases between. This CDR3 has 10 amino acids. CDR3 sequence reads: CASSIYEQYF. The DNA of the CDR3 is TGTGCCAGCTCTATTTACGAGCAGTACTTC.

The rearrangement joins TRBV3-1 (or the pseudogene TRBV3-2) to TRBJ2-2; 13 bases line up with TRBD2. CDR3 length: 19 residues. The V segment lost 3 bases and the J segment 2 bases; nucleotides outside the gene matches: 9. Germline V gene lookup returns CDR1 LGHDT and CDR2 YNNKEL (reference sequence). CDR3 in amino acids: CASSHGLAGVSLNTGELFF. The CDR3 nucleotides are TGTGCCAGCAGCCATGGACTAGCGGGAGTGTCGCTTAACACCGGGGAGCTGTTTTTT.

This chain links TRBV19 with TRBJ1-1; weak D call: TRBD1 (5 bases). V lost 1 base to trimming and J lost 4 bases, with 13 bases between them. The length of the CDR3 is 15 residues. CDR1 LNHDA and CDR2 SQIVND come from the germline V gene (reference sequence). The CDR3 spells CASSIAGRVGTEAFF. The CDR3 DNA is TGTGCCAGTAGTATAGCTGGCAGGGTGGGCACTGAAGCTTTCTTT.

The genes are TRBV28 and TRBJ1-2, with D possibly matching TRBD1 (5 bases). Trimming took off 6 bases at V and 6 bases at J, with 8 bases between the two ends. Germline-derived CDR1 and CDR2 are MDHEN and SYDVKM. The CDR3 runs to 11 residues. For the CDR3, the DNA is TGTGCCAGCAGCCAACAGGATGGCTACACCTTC. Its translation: CASSQQDGYTF.

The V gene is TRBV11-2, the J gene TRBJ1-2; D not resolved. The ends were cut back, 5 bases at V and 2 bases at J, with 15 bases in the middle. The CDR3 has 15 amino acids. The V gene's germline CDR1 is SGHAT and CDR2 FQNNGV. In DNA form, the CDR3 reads TGTGCCAGCAGCCTCGAGATTGTCAGGAACTATGGCTACACCTTC. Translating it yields CASSLEIVRNYGYTF.

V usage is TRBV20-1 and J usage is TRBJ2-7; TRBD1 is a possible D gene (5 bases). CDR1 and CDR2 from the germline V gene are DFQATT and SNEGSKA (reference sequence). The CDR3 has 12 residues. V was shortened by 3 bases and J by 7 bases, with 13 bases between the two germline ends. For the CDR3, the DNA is TGCAGTGCTAGTCAGGGCCTGGGGGAGCAGTACTTC. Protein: CSASQGLGEQYF.